This T cell receptor beta chain was obtained from a study of blood T cells in healthy people across ages. Findings and caveats of the study: In the absence of known donor CMV status, changes in expanded clonotypes were possibly confounded. With unsorted PBMCs, a conclusive comparison of naive versus antigen-experienced cells was not possible.

It was with a sample-barcoded 5' primer and a J-beta primer mix that a second PCR of about 6 to 12 cycles was run. TCRdb processed the 5' RACE reads anew with MiXCR; each CDR3 protein has one entry. The table includes over 950,000 distinct CDR3 sequences, just over 50% detected once. Each donor had approximately 10 milliliters of peripheral blood drawn. Isolated PBMCs totaled at least 6 million in each sample. This clonotype has only a few counts. Its specificity is not known. This receptor was taken from a woman in her sixties in good health. Sequencing was done on a sample of blood.

CDR3 protein: CASSDSVEGTDTQYF. CDR3 DNA sequence: TGTGCCAGCAGTGACTCCGTGGAGGGAACAGATACGCAGTATTTT. The rearrangement uses TRBV6-4 and TRBJ2-3, with D perhaps TRBD2 (6 bases). Germline lookup yields CDR1 MRHNA and CDR2 SNTAGT. The CDR3 is 15 amino acids. Between the trimmed V and J ends, which lost 0 bases and 3 bases, there was a span of 10 bases.